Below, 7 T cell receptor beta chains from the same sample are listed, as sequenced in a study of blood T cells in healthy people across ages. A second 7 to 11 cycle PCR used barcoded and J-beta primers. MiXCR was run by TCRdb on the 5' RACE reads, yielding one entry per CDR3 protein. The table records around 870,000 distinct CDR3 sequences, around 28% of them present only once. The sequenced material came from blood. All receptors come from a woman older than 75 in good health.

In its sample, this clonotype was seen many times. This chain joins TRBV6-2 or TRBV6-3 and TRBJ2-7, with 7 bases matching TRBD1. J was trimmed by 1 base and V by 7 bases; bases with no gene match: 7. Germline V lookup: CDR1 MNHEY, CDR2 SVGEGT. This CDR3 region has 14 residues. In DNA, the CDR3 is TGTGCCAGCATCTTCGGGACAGCATCCTACGAGCAGTACTTC. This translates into CASIFGTASYEQYF.

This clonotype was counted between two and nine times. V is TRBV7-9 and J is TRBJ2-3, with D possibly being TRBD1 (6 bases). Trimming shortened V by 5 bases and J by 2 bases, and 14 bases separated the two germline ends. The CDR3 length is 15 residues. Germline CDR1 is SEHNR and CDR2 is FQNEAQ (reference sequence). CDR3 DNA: TGTGCCAGCAGCCCAACGGGACATGCCACAGATACGCAGTATTTT. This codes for CASSPTGHATDTQYF.

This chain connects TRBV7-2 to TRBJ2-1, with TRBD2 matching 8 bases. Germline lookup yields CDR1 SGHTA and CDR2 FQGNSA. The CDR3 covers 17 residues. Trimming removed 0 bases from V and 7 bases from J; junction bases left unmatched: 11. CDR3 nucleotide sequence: TGTGCCAGCAGCTTAGCGGGGTTCGGGGGGGCGATGAATGAGCAGTTCTTC. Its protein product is CASSLAGFGGAMNEQFF.

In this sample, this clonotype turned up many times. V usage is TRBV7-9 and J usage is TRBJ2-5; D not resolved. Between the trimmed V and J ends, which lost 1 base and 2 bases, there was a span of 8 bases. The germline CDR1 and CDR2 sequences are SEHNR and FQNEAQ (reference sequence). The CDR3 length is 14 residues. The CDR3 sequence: CASSLGIIQETQYF. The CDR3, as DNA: TGTGCCAGCAGCTTAGGGATAATTCAAGAGACCCAGTACTTC.

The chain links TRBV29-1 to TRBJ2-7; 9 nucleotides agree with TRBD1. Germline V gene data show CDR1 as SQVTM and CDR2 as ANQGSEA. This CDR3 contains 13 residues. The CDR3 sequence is CSPWTGASYEQYF. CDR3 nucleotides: TGCAGTCCCTGGACAGGGGCCTCCTACGAGCAGTACTTC.

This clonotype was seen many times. CDR3 in DNA: TGTGCCAGCAGTTTTAGTATCGGGGGTAGCACAGATACGCAGTATTTT. This translates into CASSFSIGGSTDTQYF. The J gene is TRBJ2-3, the V gene TRBV12-3 or TRBV12-4; TRBD2 might be the D (6 bases). The CDR3 has 16 amino acids. V shed 3 bases and J shed 0 bases, with 13 bases lying between them.

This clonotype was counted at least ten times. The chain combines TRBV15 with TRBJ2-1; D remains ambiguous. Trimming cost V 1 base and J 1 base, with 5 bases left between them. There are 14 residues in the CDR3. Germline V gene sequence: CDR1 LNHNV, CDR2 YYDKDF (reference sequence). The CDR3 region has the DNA TGTGCCACCAGCAGAGGATGGTCCTACAATGAGCAGTTCTTC. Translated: CATSRGWSYNEQFF.